Shown below are 24 T cell receptor beta chains from a single sample sequenced in a study of blood T cell repertoires in COVID-19 (dated by TCRdb to about 2020). Preparation of the library involved the immunoSEQ multiplex PCR assay. The immuneACCESS repertoire file appears here via TCRdb, limited to in-frame rearrangements. These files lack a portion of the clones; in checked studies, under half of the deficit traces to unresolved V genes, and the cause of the others is not known. The sample yields under 300,000 clones; 75% to 90% were counted once. Roughly 12% of the sample goes to the ten largest clones. Input material: peripheral blood. These receptors came from a woman aged 55-75 years with active or convalescent COVID-19.

Worth noting for this clone: The same CDR3 arises from other DNA sequences in this sample as well. The rearrangement uses TRBV19 and TRBJ1-5; D gene unclear. This CDR3 region has 13 residues. V lost 3 bases and J 6 bases, leaving 9 bases between the germline ends. Germline V lookup: CDR1 LNHDA, CDR2 SQIVND (reference sequence). For the CDR3, the DNA is TGTGCCAGTAGTATGGAAGGAGGTCAGCCCCAGCATTTT. Translation gives CASSMEGGQPQHF.

V is TRBV24-1 and J is TRBJ2-2; the match to TRBD1 covers 8 bases. The CDR3 sequence is 12 residues long. V lost 10 bases, J lost 4 bases, and 1 base stayed unmatched. In germline, CDR1 is KGHDR, CDR2 SFDVKD. CDR3 in amino acids: CATGTGTGELFF. Here the CDR3 DNA reads TGTGCCACGGGGACAGGCACCGGGGAGCTGTTTTTT.

This clone was counted a few times. The chain has TRBV28 and TRBJ2-3; D is uncertain. The length of the CDR3 is 13 residues. The ends were cut back, 1 base at V and 3 bases at J, with 5 bases in the middle. Germline-derived CDR1 and CDR2 are MDHEN and SYDVKM. Here the CDR3 DNA reads TGTGCCAGCAGTTTATACAGTACAGATACGCAGTATTTT. Amino acid sequence: CASSLYSTDTQYF.

The chain recombines TRBV6-1 with TRBJ2-3, with TRBD2 identical over 11 bases. Germline CDR1 is MNHNS and CDR2 is SASEGT. The ends lost 0 bases at V and 2 bases at J; junction bases unmatched: 4. The CDR3 sequence is 17 residues long. The CDR3 loop is CASSEALAGGPTDTQYF. DNA for the CDR3: TGTGCCAGCAGTGAAGCTTTAGCGGGGGGGCCCACAGATACGCAGTATTTT.

The J gene is TRBJ2-1, the V gene TRBV11-2, with TRBD2 matching over 9 bases. CDR3 size: 15 residues. CDR1 and CDR2 from the germline V gene are SGHAT and FQNNGV. V lost 1 base to trimming and J lost 3 bases; unmatched junction nucleotides: 1. The CDR3 DNA sequence: TGTGCCAGCAGCTTAGGCGGGGGGGTCTACAATGAGCAGTTCTTC. Translation: CASSLGGGVYNEQFF.

In the case of this clone: One junction end does not reproduce the germline sequence, and a read error may be involved. The chain uses TRBV18 and TRBJ2-7; 7 nucleotides line up with TRBD1. CDR1 is KGHSH and CDR2 is LQKENI in the germline V gene. This CDR3 comprises 14 residues. The CDR3 nucleotides are TGTGCCAGCTCCCCCGGGACAGACTCCCACGAGCAGTACTTC. It specifies CASSPGTDSHEQYF. The full variable domain, completed using reference TRBV18 and TRBJ2-7, is NAGVMQNPRHLVRRRGQEARLRCSPMKGHSHVYWYRQLPEEGLKFMVYLQKENIIDESGMPKERFSAEFPKEGPSILRIQQVVRGDSAAYFCASSPGTDSHEQYFGPGTRLTVT.

J is TRBJ1-2 and V is TRBV6-5; 8 nucleotides agree with TRBD1. Germline CDR1 MNHEY, CDR2 SVGAGI. The CDR3 has 15 amino acids. J lost 5 bases, V lost 2 bases, and 7 bases had no gene match. Written as DNA, the CDR3 is TGTGCCAGCAGTTACGGTTCGGACAGGGCGTATGGCTACACCTTC. It translates to CASSYGSDRAYGYTF.

The J gene is TRBJ2-2, the V gene TRBV15; D is perhaps TRBD2 (5 bases). V was trimmed by 8 bases and J by 2 bases, leaving 12 bases between them. Germline lookup yields CDR1 LNHNV and CDR2 YYDKDF (reference sequence). The CDR3 extends over 14 amino acids. CDR3 loop: CATRGAQNTGELFF. The DNA of the CDR3 is TGTGCCACCCGGGGAGCCCAAAACACCGGGGAGCTGTTTTTT.

The V call is TRBV5-6, the J call TRBJ2-3, with TRBD2 matching 11 bases. The CDR3 runs to 16 residues. Germline trimming cut 4 bases from V and 4 bases from J; bases unmatched to any gene: 8. The V gene's germline CDR1 is SGHDT and CDR2 YYEEEE. The CDR3 spells CASSVTSGGRADTQYF. For the CDR3, the DNA is TGTGCCAGCAGCGTAACTAGCGGGGGCCGCGCAGATACGCAGTATTTT.

This chain connects TRBV7-6 to TRBJ2-1, with TRBD2 matching over 10 bases. This CDR3 comprises 16 residues. The V segment lost 5 bases and the J segment 3 bases; nucleotides outside the gene matches: 7. The V gene's germline CDR1 is SGHVS and CDR2 FNYEAQ. DNA for the CDR3: TGTGCCAGCAGCGGGGGAATAGCGGGGGGCTACAATGAGCAGTTCTTC. Protein product: CASSGGIAGGYNEQFF.

The chain couples TRBV30 to TRBJ1-2; no reliable D call. The V gene's germline CDR1 is GTSNPN and CDR2 SVGIG (reference sequence). This CDR3 comprises 16 residues. V lost 3 bases to trimming and J lost 5 bases, with 22 bases between them. CDR3 sequence reads: CAWRPRASYGPYGYTF. DNA of the CDR3: TGTGCCTGGAGGCCGAGGGCTAGCTATGGTCCATATGGCTACACCTTC.

The rearrangement joins TRBV7-9 to TRBJ1-4; 8 nucleotides match TRBD1. From germline, CDR1 is SEHNR and CDR2 FQNEAQ (reference sequence). Trimming removed 4 bases from V and 4 bases from J; junction bases left unmatched: 8. This CDR3 has 16 amino acids. The CDR3, as DNA: TGTGCCAGCAGCTACACGAGGGGACAGGATAATGAAAAACTGTTTTTT. It yields the protein CASSYTRGQDNEKLFF.

This sequence joins TRBV5-6 and TRBJ2-4, with a tentative D call TRBD1 (5 bases). Per the germline V gene, CDR1 is SGHDT and CDR2 is YYEEEE. The V end was cut by 0 bases, the J end by 0 bases, with 10 bases between. This CDR3 contains 16 residues. CDR3: CASSLEGPLAKNIQYF. For the CDR3, the DNA is TGTGCCAGCAGCTTGGAGGGGCCCTTAGCCAAAAACATTCAGTACTTC.

The chain employs TRBV7-2 and TRBJ2-5; TRBD2 matches at 14 bases. The germline gives CDR1 SGHTA, CDR2 FQGNSA. The J segment lost 5 bases and the V segment lost 5 bases, leaving 7 bases of the junction unmatched. The CDR3 spans 16 residues. CDR3 protein: CASSRGLAGARETQYF. DNA of the CDR3: TGTGCCAGCAGCAGGGGACTAGCGGGGGCAAGGGAGACCCAGTACTTC.

V usage is TRBV25-1 and J usage is TRBJ1-2, with TRBD1 as a possible D gene (5 bases). The CDR3 is made up of 12 amino acids. The V and J ends lost 10 bases and 4 bases respectively, with 13 bases between them. Per the germline V gene, CDR1 is MGHDK and CDR2 is SYGVNS. CDR3 sequence (DNA): TGTGCCACTGCAGGGCGGGGCTATGGCTACACCTTC. Translation: CATAGRGYGYTF.

The chain is built from TRBV7-9 and TRBJ2-7; 10 bases agree with TRBD2. This CDR3 comprises 14 residues. J gave up 7 bases and V 4 bases, and 7 bases lay outside the gene matches. Germline lookup yields CDR1 SEHNR and CDR2 FQNEAQ (reference sequence). CDR3: CASSSAGGPWEQYF. The CDR3, as DNA: TGTGCCAGCAGCTCAGCGGGGGGGCCTTGGGAGCAGTACTTC.

This chain joins TRBV7-6 and TRBJ1-1; D not resolved. CDR1 and CDR2 (germline): SGHVS, FNYEAQ. Trimming took 2 bases from V and 3 from J, leaving 10 bases between them. The CDR3 sequence is 14 residues long. CDR3 bases: TGTGCCAGCAGCTTATTTCTGGGAGACACTGAAGCTTTCTTT. Its translation is CASSLFLGDTEAFF.

The rearrangement links TRBV30 to TRBJ2-3; 7 nucleotides line up with TRBD2. The V segment lost 3 bases and the J segment 5 bases; nucleotides outside the gene matches: 8. Germline V gives CDR1 GTSNPN, CDR2 SVGIG (reference sequence). The CDR3 contains 14 residues. The CDR3 DNA is TGTGCCTGGAGGCCGCGGGGGTTAAAAGATACGCAGTATTTT. Its protein is CAWRPRGLKDTQYF. Complete variable domain (other parts from reference TRBV30 and TRBJ2-3): SQTIHQWPATLVQPVGSPLSLECTVEGTSNPNLYWYRQAAGRGLQLLFYSVGIGQISSEVPQNLSASRPQDRQFILSSKKLLLSDSGFYLCAWRPRGLKDTQYFGPGTRLTVL.

This chain joins TRBV5-1 and TRBJ2-7, with D maybe TRBD2 (7 bases). This CDR3 contains 15 residues. Trimming stripped 0 bases from V and 2 bases from J, with 12 bases between. Germline V lookup: CDR1 SGHRS, CDR2 YFSETQ. The CDR3 nucleotides are TGCGCCAGCAGCTTGGAGGGCGGGGGCCCCTACGAGCAGTACTTC. Translated, it gives CASSLEGGGPYEQYF.

In DNA, the CDR3 is TGTGCCAGCAGCCAAGGGGGGGGTGCAACCGAAGAGACCCAGTACTTC. Its translation: CASSQGGGATEETQYF. V usage is TRBV3-1 (or the pseudogene TRBV3-2) and J usage is TRBJ2-5; 7 bases agree with TRBD2. Trimming cost V 1 base and J 3 bases; bases outside gene matches: 8. The germline V gene has CDR1 LGHDT and CDR2 YNNKEL (reference sequence). This CDR3 is built from 16 residues.

The chain couples TRBV9 to TRBJ2-1; 9 bases agree with TRBD2. V was clipped by 4 bases and J by 10 bases; unmatched bases: 9. The length of the CDR3 is 14 residues. Germline CDR1 and CDR2: SGDLS and YYNGEE. CDR3 loop: CASSWASGDREQFF. CDR3 sequence (DNA): TGTGCCAGCAGCTGGGCTAGCGGGGACCGGGAGCAGTTCTTC.

The V and J genes are TRBV7-9 and TRBJ2-7, with TRBD1 matching 7 bases. This CDR3 comprises 14 residues. The V segment lost 4 bases and the J segment 4 bases; nucleotides outside the gene matches: 7. CDR1 and CDR2 from the germline V gene are SEHNR and FQNEAQ (reference sequence). CDR3 protein: CASSYRDSQYEQYF. The CDR3 DNA reads TGTGCCAGCAGCTACCGGGACAGCCAATACGAGCAGTACTTC.

The count of this clone is one. V and J are TRBV19 and TRBJ2-7, with D possibly matching TRBD1 (6 bases). This CDR3 has 14 amino acids. From germline, CDR1 is LNHDA and CDR2 SQIVND (reference sequence). Trimming took 3 bases from V and 4 from J, leaving 13 bases between them. In DNA form, the CDR3 reads TGTGCCAGTAGTATGTCGGGACACCTATACGAGCAGTACTTC. Its translation: CASSMSGHLYEQYF.

The V gene is TRBV27, the J gene TRBJ1-5, with 9 bases lining up with TRBD1. Germline assignment: CDR1 MNHEY and CDR2 SMNVEV (reference sequence). V lost 6 bases to trimming and J lost 7 bases; unmatched junction nucleotides: 13. The CDR3 has 16 amino acids. The CDR3: CASSPGTGKRGQPQHF. CDR3 bases: TGTGCCAGCAGCCCAGGGACAGGGAAACGAGGCCAGCCCCAGCATTTT.